What follows describes a single T cell receptor beta chain. The antigen is not known. V lost 6 bases, J lost 1 base, and 10 bases stayed unmatched. CDR3 size: 16 residues. Germline lookup yields CDR1 MDHEN and CDR2 SYDVKM. This entry comes from a study of cytomegalovirus exposure and HLA in healthy donors. Overall study results and limits: On later analysis, the bulk of CMV-associated TCR beta chains appeared to be HLA-restricted. TCR beta sequences numbering some 17,000 were associated with HLA alleles at 0.05 false discovery rate in a later analysis.

Vbeta (60) and Jbeta (13) primers were used in the PCR. Sequenced by immunoSEQ multiplex PCR; TCRdb stores in-frame clones only, minus some. The sample has under 200,000 clones, roughly 84% seen once. This receptor was identified in a man aged 30-40 years in good health and CMV-seronegative. This chain connects TRBV28 to TRBJ1-1; TRBD1 aligns across 8 bases. Sequenced input: PBMCs. The CDR3 coding sequence is TGTGCCAGCAGGAAAACAGGGGGAAAGAGGAACACTGAAGCTTTCTTT. It codes for CASRKTGGKRNTEAFF.